The rows below give T cell receptor beta chains drawn from one sample of a study of blood T cell repertoires in COVID-19. TCRdb keeps only in-frame clones here, not all; method: immunoSEQ multiplex PCR. This table has around 140,000 clones, around 82% appearing once. The sequencing sample was made of PBMCs or T cells enriched from blood (not recorded which). The source is a man aged 45-65 years in a cohort exposed to, infected with or recovered from COVID-19 (not recorded which). Each CDR3 is given with its conserved first and last residue. The D gene is left open where the match is weak. Clone size is given for some rows only: seen once, a few or many times, or a class if the clone is expanded.

v_call	clone_size	d_call	j_call	cdr3_length	cdr3_aa	cdr3_nt
TRBV7-2	-	-	TRBJ1-4	15	CASSLAPGVWEKLFF	TGTGCCAGCAGCTTAGCGCCGGGGGTTTGGGAAAAACTGTTTTTT
TRBV7-8	-	-	TRBJ1-5	14	CASSLLGLAKPQHF	TGTGCCAGCAGCTTGCTGGGGCTGGCTAAGCCCCAGCATTTT
TRBV27	-	TRBD2	TRBJ2-7	14	CASRLAASSYEQYF	TGTGCCTCCAGACTAGCGGCCAGCTCCTACGAGCAGTACTTC
TRBV25-1	-	-	TRBJ1-2	18	CASSPRVEVGGRNYGYTF	TGTGCCAGCAGTCCCCGGGTAGAGGTAGGCGGGAGGAACTATGGCTACACCTTC
TRBV18	-	-	TRBJ1-3	18	CASSPALQGAGTGNTIYF	TGTGCCAGCTCACCAGCCCTACAGGGAGCGGGAACCGGAAACACCATATATTTT
TRBV5-1	-	TRBD1	TRBJ1-1	13	CASHRGESTEAFF	TGCGCCAGCCACAGGGGAGAGAGCACTGAAGCTTTCTTT
TRBV2	-	-	TRBJ1-5	13	CASNQMGNQPQHF	TGTGCCAGTAATCAGATGGGCAATCAGCCCCAGCATTTT
TRBV5-6	-	-	TRBJ2-1	16	CASLSQVGSSYNEQFF	TGTGCCAGCCTTTCACAGGTCGGTAGCTCCTACAATGAGCAGTTCTTC
TRBV12-3/TRBV12-4	few	-	TRBJ2-1	13	CASSLSRVNEQFF	TGTGCCAGCAGTTTGTCCCGGGTCAATGAGCAGTTCTTC
TRBV29-1	-	-	TRBJ2-3	14	CSVEVGQSTDTQYF	TGCAGCGTTGAAGTAGGACAGAGCACAGATACGCAGTATTTT
TRBV3-1/TRBV3-2	-	-	TRBJ2-2	13	CASSQVDTGELFF	TGTGCCAGCAGCCAAGTAGACACCGGGGAGCTGTTTTTT
TRBV19	-	-	TRBJ1-1	14	CASTTGMLNTEAFF	TGTGCCAGTACCACAGGGATGTTGAACACTGAAGCTTTCTTT
TRBV5-6	-	TRBD1	TRBJ1-5	19	CASSLGQGGSFGFNQPQHF	TGTGCCAGCAGCTTGGGACAGGGAGGTTCTTTCGGATTTAATCAGCCCCAGCATTTT
TRBV7-8	once	TRBD1	TRBJ2-6	18	CASQNPGQGGFGANVLTF	TGTGCCAGCCAAAATCCGGGACAGGGGGGATTCGGGGCCAACGTCCTGACTTTC
TRBV5-1	-	TRBD1	TRBJ1-1	13	CATKDRANTEAFF	TGCGCCACCAAGGACAGGGCAAACACTGAAGCTTTCTTT
TRBV2	-	TRBD2	TRBJ2-7	13	CASSQSGSGEQYF	TGTGCCAGCAGTCAAAGCGGGAGCGGCGAGCAGTACTTC
TRBV20-1	once	-	TRBJ2-2	11	CSARVVGELFF	TGCAGTGCTAGAGTAGTCGGGGAGCTGTTTTTT
TRBV6-4	once	TRBD1	TRBJ2-5	16	CASSETGTGGFETQYF	TGTGCCAGCAGTGAGACCGGGACAGGGGGCTTCGAGACCCAGTACTTC
TRBV3-1/TRBV3-2	few	-	TRBJ1-5	13	CASSQEGRQPQHF	TGTGCCAGCAGCCAAGAGGGGAGGCAGCCCCAGCATTTT
TRBV4-1	few	-	TRBJ1-4	14	CASSQDRNIEKLFF	TGCGCCAGCAGCCAAGATCGTAATATAGAAAAACTGTTTTTT
TRBV2	-	-	TRBJ1-6	13	CASRQGLDSPLHF	TGTGCCAGCAGACAGGGCTTGGATTCACCCCTCCACTTT
TRBV11-2	few	TRBD1	TRBJ1-2	14	CASSLDTGVRGYTF	TGTGCCAGCAGCTTAGACACAGGGGTGAGGGGCTACACCTTC
TRBV19	-	TRBD2	TRBJ2-5	15	CASSIGTSGVETQYF	TGTGCCAGTAGTATAGGGACTAGTGGTGTAGAGACCCAGTACTTC
TRBV5-1	-	-	TRBJ1-2	13	CASSLEGDYGYTF	TGCGCCAGCAGCTTGGAGGGGGACTATGGCTACACCTTC
TRBV3-1/TRBV3-2	-	TRBD2	TRBJ2-1	14	CASSSGGGRNEQFF	TGTGCCAGCAGCTCGGGAGGGGGGCGCAATGAGCAGTTCTTC
TRBV4-1	-	-	TRBJ1-1	17	CASSHGPVGVMNTEAFF	TGCGCCAGCAGCCATGGTCCTGTAGGGGTCATGAACACTGAAGCTTTCTTT
TRBV18	-	-	TRBJ2-7	15	CASSPTTGVEGEQYF	TGTGCCAGCTCACCAACCACCGGGGTGGAGGGCGAGCAGTACTTC
TRBV5-1	-	-	TRBJ1-2	14	CASSPSTGDYGYTF	TGCGCCAGCAGCCCCTCGACAGGCGACTATGGCTACACCTTC
TRBV5-1	few	-	TRBJ2-5	14	CASSLTVLWETQYF	TGCGCCAGCAGCTTGACGGTCCTGTGGGAGACCCAGTACTTC
TRBV3-1/TRBV3-2	-	TRBD2	TRBJ2-3	13	CASSQGSGARVYF	TGTGCCAGCAGCCAAGGAAGCGGGGCCCGGGTGTATTTT
TRBV6-5	-	TRBD1	TRBJ1-1	15	CASSRLTGFGAEAFF	TGTGCCAGCAGTCGGTTGACAGGGTTTGGCGCTGAAGCTTTCTTT
TRBV9	-	-	TRBJ2-1	15	CASSVDGGPDNEQFF	TGTGCCAGCAGCGTAGACGGGGGGCCGGACAATGAGCAGTTCTTC
TRBV5-4	once	-	TRBJ2-5	14	CASSLKTNQETQYF	TGTGCCAGCAGCTTGAAGACAAACCAAGAGACCCAGTACTTC
TRBV4-3	-	TRBD2	TRBJ2-1	15	CASSLSSGGRDEQFF	TGCGCCAGCAGCCTGTCTAGCGGGGGACGCGATGAGCAGTTCTTC
TRBV20-1	-	-	TRBJ1-3	11	CSGTDGNTIYF	TGCAGTGGGACTGATGGAAACACCATATATTTT
TRBV3-1/TRBV3-2	-	-	TRBJ2-3	13	CASSLLGADTQYF	TGTGCCAGCAGCCTCCTCGGAGCAGATACGCAGTATTTT
TRBV6-5	-	-	TRBJ1-2	14	CASSRTDIFLGYTF	TGTGCCAGCAGCAGAACAGACATCTTCTTGGGCTACACCTTC
TRBV5-3	-	TRBD2	TRBJ2-1	20	CARSSNGEREGLDSYNEQFF	TGTGCCAGAAGCTCGAACGGAGAGCGGGAGGGCCTAGACTCCTACAATGAGCAGTTCTTC
TRBV19	-	TRBD1	TRBJ1-4	15	CASSSSGGRAEKLFF	TGTGCCAGTAGTTCCTCAGGGGGCAGGGCGGAAAAACTGTTTTTT
TRBV5-1	-	-	TRBJ2-2	15	CASSLRTTNTGELFF	TGCGCCAGCAGCTTGCGGACTACGAACACCGGGGAGCTGTTTTTT
TRBV28	-	-	TRBJ2-3	12	CASSLPPARQYF	TGTGCCAGCAGTTTACCCCCTGCGAGGCAGTATTTT
TRBV19	-	-	TRBJ2-1	16	CASSGSQVGLRNEQFF	TGTGCCAGTAGTGGATCTCAGGTAGGCCTCCGCAATGAGCAGTTCTTC
TRBV19	-	-	TRBJ2-1	15	CASSIGGGSYNEQFF	TGTGCCAGTAGTATAGGAGGAGGGAGCTACAATGAGCAGTTCTTC
TRBV24-1	-	-	TRBJ1-2	14	CATTDSPTNYGYTF	TGTGCCACCACGGACAGCCCTACTAACTATGGCTACACCTTC